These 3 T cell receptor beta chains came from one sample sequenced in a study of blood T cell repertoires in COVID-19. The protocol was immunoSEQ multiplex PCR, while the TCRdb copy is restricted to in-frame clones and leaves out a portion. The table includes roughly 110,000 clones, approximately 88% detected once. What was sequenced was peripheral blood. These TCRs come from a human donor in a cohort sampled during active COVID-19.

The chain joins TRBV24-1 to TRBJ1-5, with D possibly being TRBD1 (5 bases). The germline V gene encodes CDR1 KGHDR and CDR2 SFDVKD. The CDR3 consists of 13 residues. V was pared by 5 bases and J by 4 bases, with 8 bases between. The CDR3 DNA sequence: TGTGCCACCAGTGGGGGGGGGAATCAGCCCCAGCATTTT. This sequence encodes CATSGGGNQPQHF.

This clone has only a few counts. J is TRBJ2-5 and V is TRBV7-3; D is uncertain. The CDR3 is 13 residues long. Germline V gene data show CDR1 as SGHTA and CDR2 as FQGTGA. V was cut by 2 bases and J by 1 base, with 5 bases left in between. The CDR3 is CASSLGVQETQYF. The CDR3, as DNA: TGTGCCAGCAGCTTAGGAGTCCAAGAGACCCAGTACTTC.

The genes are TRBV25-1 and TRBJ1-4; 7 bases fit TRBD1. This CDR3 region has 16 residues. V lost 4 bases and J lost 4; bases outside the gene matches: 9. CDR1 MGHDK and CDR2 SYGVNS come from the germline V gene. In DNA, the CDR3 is TGTGCCAGCAGTGGTCTCCCGGGACAGTTTAATGAAAAACTGTTTTTT. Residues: CASSGLPGQFNEKLFF.